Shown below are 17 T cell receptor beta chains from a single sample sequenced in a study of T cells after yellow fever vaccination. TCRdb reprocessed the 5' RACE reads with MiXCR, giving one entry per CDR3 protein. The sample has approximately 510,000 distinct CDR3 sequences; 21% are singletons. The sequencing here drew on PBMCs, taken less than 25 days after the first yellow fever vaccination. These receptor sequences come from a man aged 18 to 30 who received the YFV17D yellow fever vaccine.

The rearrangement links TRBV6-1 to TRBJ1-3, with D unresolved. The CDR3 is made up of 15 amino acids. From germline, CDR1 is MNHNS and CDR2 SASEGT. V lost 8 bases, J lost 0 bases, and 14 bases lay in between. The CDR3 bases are TGTGCCAGCCGGGTATTGGGGTCCTCTGGAAACACCATATATTTT. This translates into CASRVLGSSGNTIYF.

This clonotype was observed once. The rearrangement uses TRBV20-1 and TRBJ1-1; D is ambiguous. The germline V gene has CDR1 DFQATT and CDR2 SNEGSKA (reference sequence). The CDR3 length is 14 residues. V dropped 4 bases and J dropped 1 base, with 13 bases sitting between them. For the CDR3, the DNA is TGCAGTGCTACCCACTTCCGGGGGAACACTGAAGCTTTCTTT. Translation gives CSATHFRGNTEAFF.

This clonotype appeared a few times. CDR3 amino acids: CASSLGERGRPEDEQFF. As DNA, the CDR3 is TGTGCCAGCAGCTTAGGGGAGCGAGGGCGGCCTGAGGATGAGCAGTTCTTC. The rearrangement uses TRBV7-3 and TRBJ2-1; D might be TRBD2 (5 bases). Germline V gene sequence: CDR1 SGHTA, CDR2 FQGTGA. V was shortened by 2 bases and J by 8 bases, with 22 bases between the two germline ends. This CDR3 contains 17 residues.

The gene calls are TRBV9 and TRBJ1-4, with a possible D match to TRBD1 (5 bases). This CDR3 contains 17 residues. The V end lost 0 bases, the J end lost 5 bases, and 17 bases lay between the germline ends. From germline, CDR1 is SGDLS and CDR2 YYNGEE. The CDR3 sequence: CASSVGGSGTGNEKLFF. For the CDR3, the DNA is TGTGCCAGCAGCGTAGGAGGCTCTGGGACGGGAAATGAAAAACTGTTTTTT.

CDR3 coding DNA: TGTGCCAGCAGGGTGGGGCAGAATGAGCAGTTCTTC. It codes for CASRVGQNEQFF. The chain recombines TRBV5-4 with TRBJ2-1, with D possibly matching TRBD1 (5 bases). The germline V and J ends were trimmed by 5 bases and 7 bases, with 10 bases remaining between them. CDR3 size: 12 residues. Germline CDR1 reads SGHNT; CDR2 reads YYREEE (reference sequence). Together with reference TRBV5-4 and TRBJ2-1, the CDR3 gives the full variable domain: ETGVTQSPTHLIKTRGQQVTLRCSSQSGHNTVSWYQQALGQGPQFIFQYYREEENGRGNFPPRFSGLQFPNYSSELNVNALELDDSALYLCASRVGQNEQFFGPGTRLTVL.

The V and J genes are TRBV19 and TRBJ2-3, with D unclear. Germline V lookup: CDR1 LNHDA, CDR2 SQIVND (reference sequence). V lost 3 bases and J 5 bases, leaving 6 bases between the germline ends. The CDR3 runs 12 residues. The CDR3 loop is CASSISGDTQYF. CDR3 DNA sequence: TGTGCCAGTAGTATTTCGGGAGATACGCAGTATTTT.

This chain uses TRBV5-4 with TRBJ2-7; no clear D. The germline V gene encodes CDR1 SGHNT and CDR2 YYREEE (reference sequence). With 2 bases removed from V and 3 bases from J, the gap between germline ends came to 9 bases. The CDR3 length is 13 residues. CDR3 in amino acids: CASSFDGFYEQYV. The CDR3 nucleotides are TGTGCCAGCAGCTTTGATGGGTTCTACGAGCAGTACGTC.

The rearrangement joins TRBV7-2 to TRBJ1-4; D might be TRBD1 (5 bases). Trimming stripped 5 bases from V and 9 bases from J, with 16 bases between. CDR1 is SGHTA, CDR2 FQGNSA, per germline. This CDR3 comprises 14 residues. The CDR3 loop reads CASSPAGIGQKLFF. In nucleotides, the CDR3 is TGTGCCAGCAGCCCCGCAGGGATTGGACAAAAACTGTTTTTT.

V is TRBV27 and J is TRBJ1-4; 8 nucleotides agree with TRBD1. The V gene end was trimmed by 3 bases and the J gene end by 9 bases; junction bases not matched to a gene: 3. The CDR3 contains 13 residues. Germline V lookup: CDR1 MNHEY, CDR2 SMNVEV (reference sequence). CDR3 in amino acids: CASSFGTGKKLFF. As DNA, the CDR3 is TGTGCCAGCAGTTTTGGGACAGGAAAAAAACTGTTTTTT. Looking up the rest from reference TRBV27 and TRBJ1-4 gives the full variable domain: EAQVTQNPRYLITVTGKKLTVTCSQNMNHEYMSWYRQDPGLGLRQIYYSMNVEVTDKGDVPEGYKVSRKEKRNFPLILESPSPNQTSLYFCASSFGTGKKLFFGSGTQLSVL.

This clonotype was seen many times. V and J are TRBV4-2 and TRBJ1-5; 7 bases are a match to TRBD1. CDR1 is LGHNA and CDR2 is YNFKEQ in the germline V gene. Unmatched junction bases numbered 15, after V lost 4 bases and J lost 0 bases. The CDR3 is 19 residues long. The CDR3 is CASSPWDSSRTYSNQPQHF. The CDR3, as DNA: TGTGCCAGCAGCCCTTGGGACAGTTCGAGGACATATAGCAATCAGCCCCAGCATTTT.

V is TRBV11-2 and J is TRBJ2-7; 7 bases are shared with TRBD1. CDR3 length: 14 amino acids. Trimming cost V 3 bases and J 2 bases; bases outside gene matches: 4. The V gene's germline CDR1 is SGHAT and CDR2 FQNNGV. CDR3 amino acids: CASSFSQGAYEQYF. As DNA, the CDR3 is TGTGCCAGCAGCTTCTCTCAGGGGGCCTACGAGCAGTACTTC.

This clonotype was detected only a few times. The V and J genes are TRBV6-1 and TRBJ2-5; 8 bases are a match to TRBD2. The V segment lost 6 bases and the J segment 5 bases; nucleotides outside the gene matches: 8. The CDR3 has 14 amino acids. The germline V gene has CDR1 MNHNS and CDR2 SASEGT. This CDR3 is CASRRTGGLETQYF. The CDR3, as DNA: TGTGCCAGCAGGCGGACGGGGGGGCTGGAGACCCAGTACTTC.

The CDR3 protein is CASTSGEGDTQYF. The CDR3 nucleotides read TGTGCCAGCACCAGCGGGGAGGGGGATACGCAGTATTTT. This chain links TRBV2 with TRBJ2-3, with 7 nucleotides matching TRBD2. V lost 7 bases and J lost 6; bases outside the gene matches: 7. This CDR3 is 13 amino acids long. In germline, CDR1 is SNHLY, CDR2 FYNNEI.

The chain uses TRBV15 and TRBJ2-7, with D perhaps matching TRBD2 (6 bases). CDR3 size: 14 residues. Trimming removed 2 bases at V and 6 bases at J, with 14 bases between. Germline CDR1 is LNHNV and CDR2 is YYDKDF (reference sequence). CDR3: CATSRMGGEGEQYV. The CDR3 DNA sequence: TGTGCCACCAGCAGAATGGGGGGAGAGGGCGAGCAGTACGTC.

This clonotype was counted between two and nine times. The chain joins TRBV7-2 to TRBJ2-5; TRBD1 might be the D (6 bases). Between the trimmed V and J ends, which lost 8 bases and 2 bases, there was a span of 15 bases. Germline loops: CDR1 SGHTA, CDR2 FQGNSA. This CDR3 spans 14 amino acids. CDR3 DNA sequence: TGTGCCAGCGGGGAATTCCAGGGGCAAGAGACCCAGTACTTC. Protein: CASGEFQGQETQYF.

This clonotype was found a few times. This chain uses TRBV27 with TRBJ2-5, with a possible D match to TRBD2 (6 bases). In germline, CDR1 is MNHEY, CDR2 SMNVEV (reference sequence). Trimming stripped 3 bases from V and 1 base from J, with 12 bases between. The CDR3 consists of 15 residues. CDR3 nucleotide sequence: TGTGCCAGCAGTTTCTCTTGGGGGGTCCAAGAGACCCAGTACTTC. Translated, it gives CASSFSWGVQETQYF.

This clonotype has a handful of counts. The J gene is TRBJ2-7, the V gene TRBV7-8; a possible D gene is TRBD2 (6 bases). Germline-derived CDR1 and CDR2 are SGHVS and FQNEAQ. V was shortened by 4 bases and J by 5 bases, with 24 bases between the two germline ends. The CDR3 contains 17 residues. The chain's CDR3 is CASSYGVMAGSQDEQYF. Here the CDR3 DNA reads TGTGCCAGCAGCTACGGCGTGATGGCGGGGAGTCAGGACGAGCAGTACTTC.